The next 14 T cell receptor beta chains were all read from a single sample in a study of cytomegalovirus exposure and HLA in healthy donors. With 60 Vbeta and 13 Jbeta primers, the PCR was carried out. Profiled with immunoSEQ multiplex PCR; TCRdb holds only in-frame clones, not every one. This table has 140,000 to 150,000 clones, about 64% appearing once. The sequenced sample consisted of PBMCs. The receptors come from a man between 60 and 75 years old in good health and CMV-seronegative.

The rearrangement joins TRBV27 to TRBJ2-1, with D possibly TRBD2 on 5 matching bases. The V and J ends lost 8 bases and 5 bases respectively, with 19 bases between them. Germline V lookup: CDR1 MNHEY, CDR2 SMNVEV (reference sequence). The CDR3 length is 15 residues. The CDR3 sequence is CASGTEGRADNEQFF. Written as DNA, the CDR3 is TGTGCCAGCGGAACCGAGGGCCGAGCTGACAATGAGCAGTTCTTC.

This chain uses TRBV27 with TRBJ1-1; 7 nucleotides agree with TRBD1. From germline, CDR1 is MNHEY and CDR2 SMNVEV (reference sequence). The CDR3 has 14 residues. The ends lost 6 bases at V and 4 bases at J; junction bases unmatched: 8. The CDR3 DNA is TGTGCCAGCAGGGAATCGGGACAGTTCACTGAAGCTTTCTTT. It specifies CASRESGQFTEAFF.

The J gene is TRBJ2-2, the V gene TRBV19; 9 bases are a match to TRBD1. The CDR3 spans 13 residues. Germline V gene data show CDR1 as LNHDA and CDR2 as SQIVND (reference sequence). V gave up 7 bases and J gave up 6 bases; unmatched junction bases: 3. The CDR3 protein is CASTGTGPGELFF. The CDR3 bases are TGTGCCAGTACCGGGACAGGGCCCGGGGAGCTGTTTTTT.

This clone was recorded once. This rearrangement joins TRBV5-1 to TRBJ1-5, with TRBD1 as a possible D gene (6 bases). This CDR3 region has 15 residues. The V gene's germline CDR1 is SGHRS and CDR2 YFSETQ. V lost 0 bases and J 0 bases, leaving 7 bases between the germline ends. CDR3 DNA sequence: TGCGCCAGCAGCTTGGAGGACAGTAGCAATCAGCCCCAGCATTTT. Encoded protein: CASSLEDSSNQPQHF.

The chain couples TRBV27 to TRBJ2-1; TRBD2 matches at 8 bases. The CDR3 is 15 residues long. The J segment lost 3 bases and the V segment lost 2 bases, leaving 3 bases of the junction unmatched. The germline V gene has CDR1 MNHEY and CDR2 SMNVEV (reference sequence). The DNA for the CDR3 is TGTGCCAGCAGTTTAACACTAGCGGTCTACAATGAGCAGTTCTTC. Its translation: CASSLTLAVYNEQFF.

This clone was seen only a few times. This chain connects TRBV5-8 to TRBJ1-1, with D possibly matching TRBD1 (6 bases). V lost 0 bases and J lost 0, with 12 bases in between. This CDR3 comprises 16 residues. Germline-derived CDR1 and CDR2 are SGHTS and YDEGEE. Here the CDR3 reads CASSLGTAYMNTEAFF. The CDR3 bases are TGTGCCAGCAGCTTGGGGACAGCCTACATGAACACTGAAGCTTTCTTT.

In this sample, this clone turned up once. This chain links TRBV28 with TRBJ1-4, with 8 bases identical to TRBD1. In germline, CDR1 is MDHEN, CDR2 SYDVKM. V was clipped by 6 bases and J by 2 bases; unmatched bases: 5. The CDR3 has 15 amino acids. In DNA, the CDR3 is TGTGCCAGCAGAGGACAGGGACCCACTAATGAAAAACTGTTTTTT. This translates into CASRGQGPTNEKLFF.

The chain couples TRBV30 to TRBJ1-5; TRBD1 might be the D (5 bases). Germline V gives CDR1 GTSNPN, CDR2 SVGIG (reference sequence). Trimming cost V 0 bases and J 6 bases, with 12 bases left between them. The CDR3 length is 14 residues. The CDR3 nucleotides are TGTGCCTGGAGTGTAGGAGGGGACGGTCAGCCCCAGCATTTT. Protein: CAWSVGGDGQPQHF. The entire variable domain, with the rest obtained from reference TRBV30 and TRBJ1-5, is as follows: SQTIHQWPATLVQPVGSPLSLECTVEGTSNPNLYWYRQAAGRGLQLLFYSVGIGQISSEVPQNLSASRPQDRQFILSSKKLLLSDSGFYLCAWSVGGDGQPQHFGDGTRLSIL.

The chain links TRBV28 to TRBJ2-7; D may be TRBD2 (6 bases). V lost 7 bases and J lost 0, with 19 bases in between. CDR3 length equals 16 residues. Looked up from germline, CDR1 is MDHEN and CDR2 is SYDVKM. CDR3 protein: CASTGGAGFPSYEQYF. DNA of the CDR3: TGTGCCAGCACCGGCGGGGCCGGTTTCCCCTCCTACGAGCAGTACTTC.

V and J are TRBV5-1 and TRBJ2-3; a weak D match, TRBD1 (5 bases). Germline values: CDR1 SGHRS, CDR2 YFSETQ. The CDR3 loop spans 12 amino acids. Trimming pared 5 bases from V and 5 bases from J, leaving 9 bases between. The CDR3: CASRTGQDTQYF. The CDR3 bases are TGCGCCAGCAGAACAGGACAAGATACGCAGTATTTT.

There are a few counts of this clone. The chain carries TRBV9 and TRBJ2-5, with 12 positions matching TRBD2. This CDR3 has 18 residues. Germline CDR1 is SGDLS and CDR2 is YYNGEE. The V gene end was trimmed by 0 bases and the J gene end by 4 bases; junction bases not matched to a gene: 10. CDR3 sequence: CASSVGPSGRALGETQYF. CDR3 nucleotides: TGTGCCAGCAGCGTAGGTCCTAGCGGGAGGGCCCTAGGAGAGACCCAGTACTTC.

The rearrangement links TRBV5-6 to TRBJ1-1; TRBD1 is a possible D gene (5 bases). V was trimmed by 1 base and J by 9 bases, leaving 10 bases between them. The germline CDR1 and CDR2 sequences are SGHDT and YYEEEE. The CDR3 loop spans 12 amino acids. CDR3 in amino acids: CASSLSRAKAFF. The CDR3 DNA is TGTGCCAGCAGCTTGTCCAGGGCTAAAGCTTTCTTT. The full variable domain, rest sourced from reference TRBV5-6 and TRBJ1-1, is DAGVTQSPTHLIKTRGQQVTLRCSPKSGHDTVSWYQQALGQGPQFIFQYYEEEERQRGNFPDRFSGHQFPNYSSELNVNALLLGDSALYLCASSLSRAKAFFGQGTRLTVV.

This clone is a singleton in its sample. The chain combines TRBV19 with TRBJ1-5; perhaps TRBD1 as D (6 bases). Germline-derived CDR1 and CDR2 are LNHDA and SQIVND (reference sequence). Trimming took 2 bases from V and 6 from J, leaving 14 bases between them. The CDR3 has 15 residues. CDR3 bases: TGTGCCAGTAGTATATCATCAGGGGAAGGTCAGCCCCAGCATTTT. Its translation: CASSISSGEGQPQHF. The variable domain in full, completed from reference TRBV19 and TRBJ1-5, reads DGGITQSPKYLFRKEGQNVTLSCEQNLNHDAMYWYRQDPGQGLRLIYYSQIVNDFQKGDIAEGYSVSREKKESFPLTVTSAQKNPTAFYLCASSISSGEGQPQHFGDGTRLSIL.

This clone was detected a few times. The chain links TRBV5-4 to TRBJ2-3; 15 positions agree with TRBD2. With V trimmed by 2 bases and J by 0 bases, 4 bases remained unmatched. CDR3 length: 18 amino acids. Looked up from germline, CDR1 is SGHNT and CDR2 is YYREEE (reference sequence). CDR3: CASSFGLAGGPSTDTQYF. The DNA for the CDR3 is TGTGCCAGCAGCTTCGGACTAGCGGGAGGGCCTAGCACAGATACGCAGTATTTT.